This T cell receptor beta chain derives from a study of cytomegalovirus exposure and HLA in healthy donors. About this clone itself: Its antigen is not known.

Researchers ran the PCR with 60 Vbeta and 13 Jbeta primers. Sequencing used immunoSEQ multiplex PCR; TCRdb keeps in-frame clones, though not all of them. The sample contains more than 200,000 clones, roughly 80% of which appear only once. Points from the study as a whole: Confirmation in vitro established that a few CMV-associated chains were specific for CMV antigens.

CDR3 size: 16 residues. Looked up from germline, CDR1 is KGHSH and CDR2 is LQKENI. J gave up 1 base and V 1 base, and 6 bases lay outside the gene matches. The genes are TRBV18 and TRBJ1-1; 7 bases align to TRBD1. The sample comprised PBMCs. This receptor was identified in a man aged 35 to 55 in good health and CMV-seronegative. CDR3: CASSPQAGGSNTEAFF. The CDR3 DNA reads as TGTGCCAGCTCACCACAGGCAGGGGGTTCGAACACTGAAGCTTTCTTT. Combining the CDR3 with reference TRBV18 and TRBJ1-1 gives the whole variable domain NAGVMQNPRHLVRRRGQEARLRCSPMKGHSHVYWYRQLPEEGLKFMVYLQKENIIDESGMPKERFSAEFPKEGPSILRIQQVVRGDSAAYFCASSPQAGGSNTEAFFGQGTRLTVV.